This TCR beta chain originates from a study of blood T cell repertoires in COVID-19. The ends lost 5 bases at V and 7 bases at J; junction bases unmatched: 5. Per germline, CDR1 SNHLY and CDR2 FYNNEI. There are 14 residues in the CDR3. This clone was counted only a few times. In the source study's methods: Reference gene primers were amplified, and this amplification served to estimate nucleated cell counts. Sequencing used immunoSEQ multiplex PCR; TCRdb keeps in-frame clones, though not all of them. D and trimming come from the DNA, and the V and J calls and clone size come from that table. The sample yields about 130,000 clones, around 81% seen once.

Sequencing input: peripheral blood. The chain joins TRBV2 to TRBJ1-4, with 9 bases aligning to TRBD1. This clonotype was obtained from a woman between 45 and 65 years old with acute or convalescent COVID-19. CDR3 protein: CASSNRGRTEKLFF. The CDR3 nucleotides are TGTGCCAGCAGTAACAGGGGGCGAACTGAAAAACTGTTTTTT.